Sequencing of this T cell receptor (beta chain) was carried out in a study of beta chain features in type 1 diabetes. Regarding the study as a whole: Within the patient group, naive, central memory and Treg TCRB repertoires appeared more similar to each other than within healthy donors. Patients with type 1 diabetes showed fewer VDJ junction insertions and more deletions.

cDNA synthesis used the whole RNA isolate, giving expressed TCRB sequences. Using immunoSEQ multiplex PCR, the repertoire was profiled, and TCRdb retains in-frame clones only, with some absent. This sample has hundreds of thousands of clones, with 30% found just once. Via CD45RO/CCR7/CD25/CD127/CD95/CD27, cells of the CD4+ naive, central memory, regulatory and stem cell-like memory subsets were sorted. The V end lost 0 bases, the J end lost 6 bases, and 9 bases lay between the germline ends. The CDR3 contains 13 residues. Germline V gives CDR1 MNHEY, CDR2 SMNVEV (reference sequence). Points on this clone: Its cognate antigen is unknown.

This chain joins TRBV27 and TRBJ2-7; maybe TRBD1 (5 bases). The specimen was naive CD4+ T cells from blood. The sequence came from a man between 18 and 35 years old in good health. This CDR3 is CASSLSVGAEQYF. Written as DNA, the CDR3 is TGTGCCAGCAGTTTATCCGTTGGGGCCGAGCAGTACTTC.